The rows below give T cell receptor beta chains drawn from one sample of a study of beta chain features in type 1 diabetes. Clones were sequenced by immunoSEQ multiplex PCR, and TCRdb holds only the in-frame ones, with some missing. The repertoire has 350,000 to 400,000 clones, about 12% of them found once; the top ten carry approximately 0.011%. Sample: naive CD4+ T cells from blood. Receptor source: a woman aged 18-29 years with type 1 diabetes. Both conserved end residues are part of each CDR3. Clone size appears in some rows only: once, few, many, or a class for an expanded clone.

CDR3aa	abundance	v_gene
CASSVVMNTEAFF	NA	TRBV9
CAWSVSGLASNEQFF	NA	TRBV30
CASSHNDRNYGYTF	NA	TRBV4-2
CASSATGGSPHEQYF	few	TRBV9
CASSQGPLGETQYF	few	TRBV4-2
CASSVRIGTGETQYF	few	TRBV9
CASSRGQTYEQYF	NA	TRBV5-4
CASSLQGAVHEQYF	few	TRBV5-4
CAWTPGRRIPYEQYF	NA	TRBV30
CASSDPSRNSYEQYF	few	TRBV6-6
CASSLGTGRQPQHF	NA	TRBV7-6
CASSPLADASPYGYTF	few	TRBV18
CASSFEGARYEQYF	NA	TRBV5-1
CASSIGQNEQYF	NA	TRBV19
CASSPQQPGQGDNEQFF	NA	TRBV18
CASSPGQGDYGYTF	few	TRBV9